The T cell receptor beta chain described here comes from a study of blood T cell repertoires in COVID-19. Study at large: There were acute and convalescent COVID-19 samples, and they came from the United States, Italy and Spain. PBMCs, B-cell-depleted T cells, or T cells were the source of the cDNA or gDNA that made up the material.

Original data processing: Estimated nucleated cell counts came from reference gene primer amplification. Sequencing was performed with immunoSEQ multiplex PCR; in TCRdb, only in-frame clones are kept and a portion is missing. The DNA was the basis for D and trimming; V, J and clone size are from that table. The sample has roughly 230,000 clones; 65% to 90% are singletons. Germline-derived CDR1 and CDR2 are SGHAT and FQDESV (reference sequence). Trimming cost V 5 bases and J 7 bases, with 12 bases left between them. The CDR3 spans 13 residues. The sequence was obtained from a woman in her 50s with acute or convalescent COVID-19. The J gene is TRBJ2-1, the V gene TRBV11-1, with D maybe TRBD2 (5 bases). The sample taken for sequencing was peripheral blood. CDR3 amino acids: CASSLGVVNEQFF. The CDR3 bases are TGTGCCAGCAGCCTCGGGGTGGTGAATGAGCAGTTCTTC. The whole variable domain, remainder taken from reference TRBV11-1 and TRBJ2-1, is EAEVAQSPRYKITEKSQAVAFWCDPISGHATLYWYRQILGQGPELLVQFQDESVVDDSQLPKDRFSAERLKGVDSTLKIQPAELGDSAMYLCASSLGVVNEQFFGPGTRLTVL.